What follows is one TCR beta chain and its context. The germline V gene encodes CDR1 KGHDR and CDR2 SFDVKD. Trimming removed 3 bases from V and 0 bases from J, with 7 bases in between. The CDR3 extends over 15 amino acids. Authors' methods: Nucleated cell counts were estimated from reference gene primer amplification. Here immunoSEQ multiplex PCR was the method, and the copy in TCRdb shows in-frame clones only, minus some. V and J calls and clone size are copied from that table; D and trimming were computed from the DNA. The data hold about 130,000 clones, with about 81% observed a single time. The sample belongs to a study of blood T cell repertoires in COVID-19. Turning to the study itself: There were acute and convalescent COVID-19 samples, and they came from the United States, Italy and Spain. Nucleic acid was either cDNA or gDNA, and it came from T cells, B-cell-depleted T cells, or PBMCs.

The clonotype comes from a woman aged 45-65 years with acute or convalescent COVID-19. The chain uses TRBV24-1 and TRBJ2-2, with D uncertain. The sample was peripheral blood. CDR3 residues: CATSDTISNTGELFF. CDR3 sequence (DNA): TGTGCCACCAGTGATACAATTTCGAACACCGGGGAGCTGTTTTTT.